These 21 T cell receptor beta chains originate from one sample sequenced in a study of tumor-infiltrating lymphocytes in oesophageal squamous cell carcinoma. TCRdb processed the PCR reads anew with MiXCR; each CDR3 protein has one entry. This sample has over 10,000 distinct CDR3 sequences, with roughly 60% found just once. The sequenced material came from esophageal tumor tissue. The receptor set was obtained from a female donor with esophageal squamous cell carcinoma.

In this sample, this clonotype is medium-sized. V is TRBV7-8 and J is TRBJ1-2, with D perhaps TRBD1 (5 bases). V was clipped by 2 bases and J by 5 bases, with 12 bases between them. This CDR3 comprises 14 residues. Per the germline V gene, CDR1 is SGHVS and CDR2 is FQNEAQ. In nucleotides, the CDR3 is TGTGCCAGCAGCTTAAAGCAGGGAGGGTATGGCTACACCTTC. This gives the protein CASSLKQGGYGYTF.

This clonotype was seen more than once but under ten times. The rearrangement links TRBV7-9 to TRBJ1-3, with D possibly TRBD1 on 6 matching bases. CDR3 size: 14 residues. V lost 7 bases and J 1 base, leaving 11 bases between the germline ends. Looked up from germline, CDR1 is SEHNR and CDR2 is FQNEAQ (reference sequence). CDR3 coding DNA: TGTGCCAGCACCCGAGACAGGTCTGGAAACACCATATATTTT. Protein: CASTRDRSGNTIYF. The full variable domain, its missing parts supplied by reference TRBV7-9 and TRBJ1-3, is DTGVSQNPRHKITKRGQNVTFRCDPISEHNRLYWYRQTLGQGPEFLTYFQNEAQLEKSRLLSDRFSAERPKGSFSTLEIQRTEQGDSAMYLCASTRDRSGNTIYFGEGSWLTVV.

The chain combines TRBV7-4 with TRBJ2-3; D remains unclear. Judging by the DNA end, TRBJ2-7 fits better; the J call may be wrong. This CDR3 is built from 13 residues. The germline gives CDR1 SGHVT, CDR2 SQSDAQ. The CDR3 DNA reads TGTGCCAGCAGCTTAATAAGCTCCTACGAGCAGTACTTC. This sequence encodes CASSLISSYEQYF.

This clonotype was picked up many times. The chain has TRBV3-1 and TRBJ2-1; TRBD2 agrees at 12 bases. The CDR3 extends over 18 amino acids. J was trimmed by 0 bases and V by 1 base; bases with no gene match: 4. The germline gives CDR1 LGHDT, CDR2 YNNKEL (reference sequence). The CDR3 protein is CASSQGLAGAVSYNEQFF. Here the CDR3 DNA reads TGTGCCAGCAGCCAAGGACTAGCGGGGGCCGTCTCCTACAATGAGCAGTTCTTC.

This clonotype appeared a single time. The genes are TRBV11-2 and TRBJ1-1; no reliable D call. Trimming removed 0 bases from V and 5 bases from J, with 13 bases in between. This CDR3 has 15 residues. Per the germline V gene, CDR1 is SGHAT and CDR2 is FQNNGV. The CDR3 is CASSLEGNGETEAFF. The CDR3, as DNA: TGTGCCAGCAGCTTAGAAGGGAATGGGGAGACTGAAGCTTTCTTT.

The chain uses TRBV6-4 and TRBJ2-5; TRBD1 matches at 7 bases. The end of the DNA aligns better with TRBJ1-5, so the J call may be wrong. The CDR3 has 16 amino acids. Germline V gene data show CDR1 as MRHNA and CDR2 as SNTAGT. CDR3 sequence reads: CASSGITGVSNQPQHF. For the CDR3, the DNA is TGTGCCAGCAGTGGAATTACAGGGGTTAGCAATCAGCCCCAGCATTTT.

The rearrangement uses TRBV7-3 and TRBJ2-1, with D unresolved. Germline assignment: CDR1 SGHTA and CDR2 FQGTGA. The CDR3 covers 13 residues. V dropped 2 bases and J dropped 5 bases, with 7 bases sitting between them. CDR3 residues: CASSLSRDNEQFF. The CDR3 coding sequence is TGTGCCAGCAGCTTATCACGCGACAATGAGCAGTTCTTC.

The chain combines TRBV7-6 with TRBJ2-3; no firm D call. The germline V gene has CDR1 SGHVS and CDR2 FNYEAQ. Trimming cost V 10 bases and J 3 bases, with 8 bases left between them. The CDR3 totals 11 residues. DNA for the CDR3: TGTGCCACCACGAGTACAGATACGCAGTATTTT. Amino acids: CATTSTDTQYF.

This sequence joins TRBV7-2 and TRBJ2-1; D is uncertain. With 5 bases removed from V and 10 bases from J, the gap between germline ends came to 9 bases. CDR3 length equals 11 residues. Germline-derived CDR1 and CDR2 are SGHTA and FQGNSA. This CDR3 reads CASSPGNEQFF. For the CDR3, the DNA is TGTGCCAGCAGCCCCGGCAACGAGCAGTTCTTC.

This clonotype has just a few counts. This sequence joins TRBV7-6 and TRBJ2-5, with D hard to call. The V gene's germline CDR1 is SGHVS and CDR2 FNYEAQ. There are 11 residues in the CDR3. V shed 5 bases and J shed 4 bases, with 5 bases lying between them. CDR3 sequence: CASSVGETQYF. CDR3 DNA: TGTGCCAGCAGCGTTGGAGAGACCCAGTACTTC.

This clonotype was seen many times. The V call is TRBV7-9, the J call TRBJ2-1; D is uncertain. This CDR3 is 16 amino acids long. CDR1 is SEHNR and CDR2 is FQNEAQ in the germline V gene (reference sequence). V gave up 6 bases and J gave up 6 bases, with 21 bases separating them. The CDR3 sequence: CASRPAAGPARNEQFF. CDR3 DNA: TGTGCCAGCAGACCTGCCGCCGGGCCCGCACGCAATGAGCAGTTCTTC.

The genes are TRBV12-3 or TRBV12-4 and TRBJ1-5; D not certain. This CDR3 comprises 13 residues. The V end lost 2 bases, the J end lost 1 base, and 3 bases lay between the germline ends. The CDR3 here is CASSLTSNQPQHF. The CDR3 DNA reads as TGTGCCAGCAGTTTAACGAGCAATCAGCCCCAGCATTTT.

This clonotype was recorded once. The CDR3 carries no conserved terminal phenylalanine or tryptophan, so it likely arises from a read error. No DNA is shown, since the ends of the CDR3 on it are uncertain; the CDR3 is the one TCRdb lists. The J gene is TRBJ1-1, the V gene TRBV6-1; the table's D call TRBD1 went unverified against the DNA. CDR1 is MNHNS, CDR2 SASEGT, per germline. The length of the CDR3 is 18 amino acids, counting both ends. This CDR3 is CASSYAGFANTGELFFGQ.

The rearrangement links TRBV7-2 to TRBJ2-4, with D possibly called TRBD1 or TRBD2 (7 bases each). The J call may be incorrect, as the DNA end agrees better with TRBJ2-7. Germline V gene sequence: CDR1 SGHTA, CDR2 FQGNSA. The CDR3 loop spans 15 amino acids. CDR3 sequence (DNA): TGTGCCAGCAGCTTAGTCTCCAGGGGGGGACACGAGCAGTACTTC. This encodes CASSLVSRGGHEQYF.

This chain uses TRBV11-3 with TRBJ2-5; 12 positions match TRBD2. The J call may not be correct, given that the DNA end is closer to TRBJ2-7. The CDR3 runs to 15 residues. Germline V lookup: CDR1 SGHNT, CDR2 YENEEA. CDR3 DNA: TGTGCCAGCAGCTTGAGACTAGCGGGAGCCTACGAGCAGTACTTC. It specifies CASSLRLAGAYEQYF.

By frequency in the sample, this clonotype is medium-sized. Because the CDR3's place on the DNA is in doubt, the DNA is left out and the CDR3 is given as listed by TCRdb. The chain joins TRBV7-3 to TRBJ2-6; TRBD1 is the table's D call and was not checked against the DNA. The CDR3 spans 18 amino acids, including both terminal residues. Germline loops: CDR1 SGHTA, CDR2 FQGTGA. CDR3 protein: CASSLYNPEGSLWLHLRF.

Notes on this clonotype: A junction boundary mismatches the germline segment, possibly from a read error. The chain employs TRBV7-7 and TRBJ2-5; 7 bases match TRBD2. The CDR3 has 13 amino acids. Germline assignment: CDR1 SSHAT and CDR2 FNYEAQ (reference sequence). This chain's CDR3 is CASSSGLVETQYF. DNA for the CDR3: TGTGCTAGCAGCTCCGGACTAGTAGAGACCCAGTACTTC.

This clonotype was recorded only once. Being one base from a much bigger clone, this may be a read error. CDR3 protein: CSARSMIMTSYTF. As DNA, the CDR3 is TGCAGTGCTAGGTCTATGATTATGACGAGCTACACCTTC. The rearrangement links TRBV20-1 to TRBJ2-1; no firm D call. The end of the DNA fits TRBJ1-2 better, so the J call may be wrong. The germline V gene encodes CDR1 DFQATT and CDR2 SNEGSKA (reference sequence). The CDR3 extends over 13 amino acids.

The chain recombines TRBV7-3 with TRBJ2-7, with TRBD2 matching over 8 bases. Germline V gene data show CDR1 as SGHTA and CDR2 as FQGTGA. The CDR3 covers 23 residues. V gave up 1 base and J gave up 0 bases; unmatched junction bases: 26. CDR3 DNA: TGTGCCAGCAGCTTAAGTCTTTTGGTGGAAGGAGACAGCGGGAGCGAAAGCTCCTACGAGCAGTACTTC. It translates to CASSLSLLVEGDSGSESSYEQYF.

The chain carries TRBV5-1 and TRBJ2-3; 7 nucleotides line up with TRBD2. V lost 4 bases, J lost 3 bases, and 8 bases stayed unmatched. The CDR3 is 15 residues long. The germline CDR1 and CDR2 sequences are SGHRS and YFSETQ. The CDR3 nucleotides read TGCGCCAGCAGCGGACCAGCGGGGCTAACAGATACGCAGTATTTT. Translation: CASSGPAGLTDTQYF. The full variable domain, with the rest looked up from reference TRBV5-1 and TRBJ2-3, is KAGVTQTPRYLIKTRGQQVTLSCSPISGHRSVSWYQQTPGQGLQFLFEYFSETQRNKGNFPGRFSGRQFSNSRSEMNVSTLELGDSALYLCASSGPAGLTDTQYFGPGTRLTVL.

This clonotype was detected ten times or more. The rearrangement joins TRBV9 to TRBJ2-7; 7 nucleotides align to TRBD1. With 7 bases clipped from V and 4 bases from J, the junction kept 2 bases outside the gene matches. CDR1 SGDLS and CDR2 YYNGEE come from the germline V gene. This CDR3 is 11 amino acids long. The CDR3 loop is CASGTDYEQYF. CDR3 sequence (DNA): TGTGCCAGCGGGACAGATTACGAGCAGTACTTC.